Sequencing of this TCR beta chain was carried out in a study of CD4 T cells in relation to SARS-CoV-2 and coronaviruses. For the study at large: TCR beta CDR3s were sequenced after approximately ten-day antigen culture of PBMCs. Median patient age was around 40 years, spanning 21 to 72 years.

In regard to this clone: Its antigen remains unidentified.

Trimming removed 3 bases at V and 1 base at J, with 5 bases between. The germline V gene has CDR1 SGHRS and CDR2 YFSETQ. The CDR3 consists of 12 residues. Method: immunoSEQ multiplex PCR; TCRdb's copy keeps in-frame clones and lacks some. Of 30,000 to 40,000 clones listed, under 80% are singletons. The chain uses TRBV5-1 and TRBJ2-7; D remains unclear. The specimen was memory CD4+ T cells from PBMCs, cultured in vitro. The clonotype originates from an adult with COVID-19. The CDR3 here is CASSSPSYEQYF. Written as DNA, the CDR3 is TGCGCCAGCAGCTCCCCATCCTACGAGCAGTACTTC. Full variable domain (rest looked up from reference TRBV5-1 and TRBJ2-7): KAGVTQTPRYLIKTRGQQVTLSCSPISGHRSVSWYQQTPGQGLQFLFEYFSETQRNKGNFPGRFSGRQFSNSRSEMNVSTLELGDSALYLCASSSPSYEQYFGPGTRLTVT.